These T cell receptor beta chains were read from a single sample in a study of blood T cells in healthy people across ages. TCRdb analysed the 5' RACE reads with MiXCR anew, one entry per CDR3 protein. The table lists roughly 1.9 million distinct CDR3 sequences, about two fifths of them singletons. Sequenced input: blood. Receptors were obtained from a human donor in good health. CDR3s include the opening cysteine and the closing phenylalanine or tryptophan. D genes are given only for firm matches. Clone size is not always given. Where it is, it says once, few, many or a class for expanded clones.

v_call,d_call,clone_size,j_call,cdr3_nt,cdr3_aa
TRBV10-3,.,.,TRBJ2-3,TGTGCCATCAGTGAGTTTAAGCAGGTGGGCACAGATACGCAGTATTTT,CAISEFKQVGTDTQYF
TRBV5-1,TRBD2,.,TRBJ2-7,TGCGCCAGCAGCCCCGGGGGAGGGAGCCTCATCACCTACGAGCAGTACTTC,CASSPGGGSLITYEQYF
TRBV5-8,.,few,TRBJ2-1,TGTGCCAGCAGCTTGAGGCAGGGAAGTGAGCAGTTCTTC,CASSLRQGSEQFF
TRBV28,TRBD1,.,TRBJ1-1,TGTGCCAGTACAGGGGGTTGGGGCACTGAAGCTTTCTTT,CASTGGWGTEAFF
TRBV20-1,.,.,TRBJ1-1,TGCAGTGCCAATGAAGCTTTCTTT,CSANEAFF
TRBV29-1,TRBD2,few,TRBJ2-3,TGCAGCGTCTCAACTAGCGGGGGGGCTTATACGCAGTATTTT,CSVSTSGGAYTQYF
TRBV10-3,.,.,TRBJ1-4,TGTGCCATCCTGAATGAAAAACTGTTTTTT,CAILNEKLFF
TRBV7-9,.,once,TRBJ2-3,TGTGCCAGCAGCCCTTTACTAGGGCATACGCAGTATTTT,CASSPLLGHTQYF
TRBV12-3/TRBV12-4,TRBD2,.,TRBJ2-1,TGTGCCAGCAGTTATCTAGCGGCCGAGTACAATGAGCAGTTCTTC,CASSYLAAEYNEQFF
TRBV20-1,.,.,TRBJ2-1,TGCAGTGCGACCCGGGACTTACTAAACAATGAGCAGTTCTTC,CSATRDLLNNEQFF
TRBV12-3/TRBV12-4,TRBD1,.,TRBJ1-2,TGTGCCGTCTCGACAGGGTATCATGGCTACACCTTC,CAVSTGYHGYTF
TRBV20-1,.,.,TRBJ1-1,TGCAGTGCTAGAGATCAGTCCAGGGCGGGCACTGAAACTTTCTTT,CSARDQSRAGTETFF
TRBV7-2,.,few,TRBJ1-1,TGTGCCAGCAGCCCCATCATAGGGAGAGCGATTGAAGCTTTCTTT,CASSPIIGRAIEAFF
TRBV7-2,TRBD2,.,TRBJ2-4,TGTACCAGCAGCACCGACTTAGCGGGGGGCGAAAACATTCAGTACTTC,CTSSTDLAGGENIQYF
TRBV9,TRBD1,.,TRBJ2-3,TGTGCCAGCAGCCAAGGGACAGACCGCACAGATACGCAGTATTTT,CASSQGTDRTDTQYF
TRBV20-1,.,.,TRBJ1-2,TGCAGTGCTACAACCCCGGGCAGGGGAATCGGCTACACCTTC,CSATTPGRGIGYTF
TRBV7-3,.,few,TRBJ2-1,TGTGCCAGCAGCTTAACGATATCTAGCGCTCTAAATGAGCAGTTCTTC,CASSLTISSALNEQFF